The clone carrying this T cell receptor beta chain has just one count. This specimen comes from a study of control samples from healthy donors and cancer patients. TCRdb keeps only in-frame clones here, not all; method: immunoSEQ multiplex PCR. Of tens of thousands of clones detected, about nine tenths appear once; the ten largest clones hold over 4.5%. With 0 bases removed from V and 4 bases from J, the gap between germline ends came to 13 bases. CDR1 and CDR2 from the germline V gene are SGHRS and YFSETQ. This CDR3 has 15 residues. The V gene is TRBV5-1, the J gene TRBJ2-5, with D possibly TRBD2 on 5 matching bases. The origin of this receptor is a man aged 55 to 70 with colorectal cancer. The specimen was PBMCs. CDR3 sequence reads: CASSLGTGFGETQYF. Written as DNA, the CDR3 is TGCGCCAGCAGCTTGGGGACGGGGTTTGGAGAGACCCAGTACTTC.